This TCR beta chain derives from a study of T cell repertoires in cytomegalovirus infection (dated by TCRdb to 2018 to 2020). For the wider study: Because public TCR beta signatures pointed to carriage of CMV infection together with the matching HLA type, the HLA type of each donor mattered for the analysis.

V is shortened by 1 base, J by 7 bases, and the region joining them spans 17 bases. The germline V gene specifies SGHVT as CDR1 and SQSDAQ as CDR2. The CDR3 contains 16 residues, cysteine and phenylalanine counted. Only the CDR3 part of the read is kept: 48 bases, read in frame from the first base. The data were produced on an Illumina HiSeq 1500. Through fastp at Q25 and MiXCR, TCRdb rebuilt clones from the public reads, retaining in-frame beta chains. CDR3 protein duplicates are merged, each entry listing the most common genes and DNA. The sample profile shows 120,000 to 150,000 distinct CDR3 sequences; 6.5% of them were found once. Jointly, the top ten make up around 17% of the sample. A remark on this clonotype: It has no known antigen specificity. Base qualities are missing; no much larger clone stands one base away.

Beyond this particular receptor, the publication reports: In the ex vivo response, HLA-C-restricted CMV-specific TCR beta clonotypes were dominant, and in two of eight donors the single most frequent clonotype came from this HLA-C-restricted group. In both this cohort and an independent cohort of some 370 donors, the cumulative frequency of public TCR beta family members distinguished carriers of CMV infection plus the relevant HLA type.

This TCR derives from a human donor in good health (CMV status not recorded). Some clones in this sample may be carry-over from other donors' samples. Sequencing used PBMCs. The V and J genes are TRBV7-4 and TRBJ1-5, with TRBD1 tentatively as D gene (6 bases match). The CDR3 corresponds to CASSLDLGRGGQPQHF. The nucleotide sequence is TGTGCCAGCAGCTTAGATCTAGGCAGGGGAGGACAGCCCCAGCATTTT. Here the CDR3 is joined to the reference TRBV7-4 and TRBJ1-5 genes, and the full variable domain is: GAGVSQSPRYKVAKRGRDVALRCDSISGHVTLYWYRQTLGQGSEVLTYSQSDAQRDKSGRPSGRFSAERPERSVSTLKIQRTEQGDSAVYLCASSLDLGRGGQPQHFGDGTRLSIL.